Presented here are 27 T cell receptor beta chains from one specimen sequenced in a study of T-cell memory formation after mild COVID-19. In TCRdb, the 5' RACE reads were re-called with MiXCR into one record per CDR3 protein. The table shows 250,000 to 350,000 distinct CDR3 sequences, with approximately 15% occurring only once. The sequencing sample was made of PBMCs or a T cell subset sorted from them (not recorded which). The source is a man aged 18 to 35 who had mild COVID-19 (a few samples of this study predate the infection). Cell type and time point are not known.

This clonotype was observed a few times. The chain links TRBV6-2 or TRBV6-3 to TRBJ2-7; D possibly corresponds to TRBD1 (7 bases). The CDR3 is 13 amino acids. V was shortened by 2 bases and J by 4 bases, with 9 bases between the two germline ends. Germline V CDR1 and CDR2: MNHEY, SVGEGT. CDR3 in amino acids: CASSYAGGYEQYF. CDR3 nucleotide sequence: TGTGCCAGCAGTTACGCAGGGGGGTACGAGCAGTACTTC.

This clonotype was observed at least ten times. This chain joins TRBV5-4 and TRBJ2-5; unclear D gene. Germline V gene lookup returns CDR1 SGHNT and CDR2 YYREEE (reference sequence). The CDR3 is made up of 13 amino acids. Deletions cut 7 bases from V and 5 bases from J, with 15 bases between. CDR3 in amino acids: CASARPPEETQYF. In nucleotides, the CDR3 is TGTGCCAGCGCGAGGCCCCCCGAGGAGACCCAGTACTTC.

This sequence joins TRBV20-1 and TRBJ1-5; possible D gene TRBD1, 6 bases. This CDR3 spans 15 amino acids. Trimming left V 5 bases short and J 0 bases short, with 14 bases between. CDR1 is DFQATT, CDR2 SNEGSKA, per germline (reference sequence). For the CDR3, the DNA is TGCAGTGCTGGAACCGGGACATATAGCAATCAGCCCCAGCATTTT. It yields the protein CSAGTGTYSNQPQHF.

Only a few counts were recorded for this clonotype. V and J are TRBV7-2 and TRBJ2-1, with D possibly being TRBD2 (6 bases). V shed 3 bases and J shed 9 bases, with 12 bases lying between them. Per germline, CDR1 SGHTA and CDR2 FQGNSA. This CDR3 comprises 13 residues. Here the CDR3 DNA reads TGTGCCAGCAGCTTTCGGCGGGGTCCTGAGCAGTTCTTC. Amino acids: CASSFRRGPEQFF.

The chain links TRBV20-1 to TRBJ2-2; no reliable D call. V was trimmed by 3 bases and J by 0 bases, leaving 8 bases between them. CDR3 length: 14 residues. Looked up from germline, CDR1 is DFQATT and CDR2 is SNEGSKA (reference sequence). The CDR3 DNA is TGCAGTGCTAGTCCGCCCTCGAACACCGGGGAGCTGTTTTTT. Protein: CSASPPSNTGELFF.

The chain uses TRBV5-1 and TRBJ2-5; 8 nucleotides agree with TRBD2. Trimming took 0 bases from V and 4 from J; bases not matched to a gene: 2. CDR3 length: 14 residues. Germline loops: CDR1 SGHRS, CDR2 YFSETQ. CDR3 sequence (DNA): TGCGCCAGCAGCTTGGAGACTAGCGCAGAGACCCAGTACTTC. Its protein product is CASSLETSAETQYF.

The CDR3 loop is CASSRGTGAKGETQYF. CDR3 nucleotide sequence: TGCGCCAGCAGCCGCGGGACAGGGGCGAAGGGGGAGACCCAGTACTTC. This rearrangement joins TRBV5-1 to TRBJ2-5, with TRBD1 matching 10 bases. Trimming at V came to 4 bases and at J to 5 bases, leaving 11 bases not matched to a gene. The CDR3 runs 16 residues. CDR1 SGHRS and CDR2 YFSETQ come from the germline V gene. Filled out from reference TRBV5-1 and TRBJ2-5, the complete variable domain reads KAGVTQTPRYLIKTRGQQVTLSCSPISGHRSVSWYQQTPGQGLQFLFEYFSETQRNKGNFPGRFSGRQFSNSRSEMNVSTLELGDSALYLCASSRGTGAKGETQYFGPGTRLLVL.

This chain uses TRBV20-1 with TRBJ2-7; perhaps TRBD2 as D (8 bases). The CDR3 sequence is 21 residues long. V was cut by 6 bases and J by 4 bases, with 40 bases left in between. The germline gives CDR1 DFQATT, CDR2 SNEGSKA (reference sequence). CDR3 nucleotides: TGCAGTGCCACGGCGGGGGGAGGGGGCTCACGGAAATCAAGCTTAGCTTACGAGCAGTACGTC. It translates to CSATAGGGGSRKSSLAYEQYV.

This clonotype showed up just a few times. The chain combines TRBV4-2 with TRBJ1-3; D is uncertain. The germline V gene has CDR1 LGHNA and CDR2 YNFKEQ. The CDR3 has 13 residues. Trimming removed 3 bases from V and 6 bases from J, with 9 bases in between. This chain's CDR3 is CASSQYFLNTIYF. CDR3 in DNA: TGTGCCAGCAGCCAGTACTTTTTAAACACCATATATTTT.

The sample holds a few counts of this clonotype. CDR3 residues: CASASESTDTQYF. The CDR3, as DNA: TGTGCCAGCGCTAGCGAGAGCACAGATACGCAGTATTTT. V usage is TRBV7-2 and J usage is TRBJ2-3; D might be TRBD2 (6 bases). Per the germline V gene, CDR1 is SGHTA and CDR2 is FQGNSA. This CDR3 is 13 amino acids long. V was clipped by 8 bases and J by 0 bases, with 9 bases between them.

This clonotype was detected a few times. This chain connects TRBV24-1 to TRBJ2-2, with D possibly being TRBD1 (5 bases). The germline V and J ends were trimmed by 2 bases and 4 bases, with 22 bases remaining between them. From germline, CDR1 is KGHDR and CDR2 SFDVKD. The CDR3 has 19 residues. CDR3 sequence: CATSDSGREGYKSTGELFF. The CDR3 DNA sequence: TGTGCCACCAGTGATTCGGGCAGGGAAGGGTACAAGAGCACCGGGGAGCTGTTTTTT.

This chain uses TRBV5-5 with TRBJ1-6; D unresolved. Trimming removed 3 bases at V and 8 bases at J, with 12 bases between. Germline lookup yields CDR1 SGHKS and CDR2 YYEKEE (reference sequence). This CDR3 region has 14 residues. The CDR3 sequence: CASSSRATYSPLHF. CDR3 nucleotide sequence: TGTGCCAGCAGCTCCCGGGCAACCTATTCACCCCTCCACTTT.

V gene TRBV2 combines with J gene TRBJ2-5; 8 nucleotides match TRBD2. Germline values: CDR1 SNHLY, CDR2 FYNNEI. The CDR3 consists of 16 residues. J gave up 2 bases and V 3 bases, and 8 bases lay outside the gene matches. CDR3 loop: CASSDGSGGLQETQYF. The CDR3 nucleotides read TGTGCCAGCAGTGACGGCAGCGGGGGACTGCAAGAGACCCAGTACTTC.

V gene TRBV6-5 combines with J gene TRBJ2-3; D not resolved. V lost 2 bases, J lost 3 bases, and 9 bases lay in between. The CDR3 extends over 14 amino acids. The germline V gene has CDR1 MNHEY and CDR2 SVGAGI. The CDR3 reads CASSYRAATDTQYF. The CDR3, as DNA: TGTGCCAGCAGTTACAGGGCAGCGACAGATACGCAGTATTTT.

This clonotype was seen a few times. V and J are TRBV6-4 and TRBJ1-5; D possibly corresponds to TRBD1 (5 bases). V gave up 5 bases and J gave up 2 bases, with 13 bases separating them. The V gene's germline CDR1 is MRHNA and CDR2 SNTAGT. There are 15 residues in the CDR3. CDR3 DNA: TGTGCCAGCAGTAGGGAAGGAGGGGGCAATCAGCCCCAGCATTTT. Translating it yields CASSREGGGNQPQHF.

V and J are TRBV29-1 and TRBJ2-1; D may correspond to TRBD1 or TRBD2 (5 bases each). From germline, CDR1 is SQVTM and CDR2 ANQGSEA. V gave up 0 bases and J gave up 8 bases, with 14 bases separating them. The CDR3 sequence is 14 residues long. CDR3 DNA: TGCAGCGTTGAAGACGGGACCCGCTCCGATGAGCAGTTCTTC. Its protein product is CSVEDGTRSDEQFF.

This clonotype was counted between two and nine times. The DNA for the CDR3 is TGCAGTGGTTCCGACAGGCAAGAGACCCAGTACTTC. It encodes CSGSDRQETQYF. The chain has TRBV20-1 and TRBJ2-5; TRBD1 is a possible D gene (6 bases). This CDR3 contains 12 residues. The germline V gene has CDR1 DFQATT and CDR2 SNEGSKA (reference sequence). Trimming stripped 7 bases from V and 2 bases from J, with 11 bases between.

This clonotype was counted a few times. The DNA of the CDR3 is TGTGCCAGCAGTTACTCATCGGTTACTTCACCCCTCCACTTT. The encoded protein is CASSYSSVTSPLHF. The chain links TRBV6-2 or TRBV6-3 to TRBJ1-6; the D is unclear. Trimming left V 0 bases short and J 9 bases short, with 9 bases between. The CDR3 consists of 14 residues. CDR1 is MNHEY and CDR2 is SVGEGT in the germline V gene.

The sample holds a few counts of this clonotype. The chain joins TRBV7-9 to TRBJ2-7; the D is unclear. Germline V CDR1 and CDR2: SEHNR, FQNEAQ (reference sequence). V dropped 1 base and J dropped 2 bases, with 9 bases sitting between them. This CDR3 region has 14 residues. CDR3 loop: CASSLDSSAYEQYV. The CDR3 DNA sequence: TGTGCCAGCAGCTTAGACAGTTCAGCCTACGAGCAGTACGTC.

This chain uses TRBV9 with TRBJ2-1, with 11 nucleotides matching TRBD1. Germline V gene lookup returns CDR1 SGDLS and CDR2 YYNGEE. CDR3 length: 14 amino acids. Unmatched junction bases numbered 8, after V lost 7 bases and J lost 8 bases. The CDR3: CASQAGTGGHEQFF. CDR3 in DNA: TGTGCCAGCCAAGCGGGGACAGGGGGGCATGAGCAGTTCTTC.

This sequence joins TRBV7-2 and TRBJ1-5; D is unclear. With 5 bases removed from V and 3 bases from J, the gap between germline ends came to 5 bases. The germline gives CDR1 SGHTA, CDR2 FQGNSA. The CDR3 covers 12 residues. This CDR3 is CASSLYNQPQHF. The CDR3 region has the DNA TGTGCCAGCAGCCTTTACAATCAGCCCCAGCATTTT. The variable domain in full, completed from reference TRBV7-2 and TRBJ1-5, reads GAGVSQSPSNKVTEKGKDVELRCDPISGHTALYWYRQSLGQGLEFLIYFQGNSAPDKSGLPSDRFSAERTGGSVSTLTIQRTQQEDSAVYLCASSLYNQPQHFGDGTRLSIL.

V usage is TRBV5-1 and J usage is TRBJ1-1, with unresolved D. The length of the CDR3 is 13 residues. The ends were cut back, 0 bases at V and 8 bases at J, with 11 bases in the middle. Germline CDR1 is SGHRS and CDR2 is YFSETQ. Here the CDR3 reads CASSLATREEAFF. The CDR3 DNA sequence: TGCGCCAGCAGCTTGGCGACAAGAGAGGAAGCTTTCTTT.

The chain links TRBV6-5 to TRBJ2-3, with D possibly TRBD1 on 5 matching bases. The CDR3 totals 13 residues. Germline-derived CDR1 and CDR2 are MNHEY and SVGAGI. Trimming pared 7 bases from V and 2 bases from J, leaving 10 bases between. For the CDR3, the DNA is TGTGCCAGCAAAAGGGGAACCACAGATACGCAGTATTTT. Protein product: CASKRGTTDTQYF.

This clonotype was detected a few times. The V call is TRBV5-5, the J call TRBJ2-1; TRBD2 might be the D (5 bases). Germline V gene sequence: CDR1 SGHKS, CDR2 YYEKEE (reference sequence). Trimming stripped 4 bases from V and 4 bases from J, with 18 bases between. The CDR3 contains 16 residues. The CDR3 nucleotides are TGTGCCAGCAGCCTAAGGCCGATTTCGGGATACAATGAGCAGTTCTTC. As protein: CASSLRPISGYNEQFF.

This clonotype has only a few counts. The genes are TRBV2 and TRBJ2-7, with D perhaps matching TRBD1 (6 bases). The V and J ends lost 4 bases and 2 bases respectively, with 9 bases between them. The V gene's germline CDR1 is SNHLY and CDR2 FYNNEI. The CDR3 contains 13 residues. The CDR3 DNA sequence: TGTGCCAGCAGTGGACAGGCCACCTACGAGCAGTACTTC. Amino acid sequence: CASSGQATYEQYF.

This clonotype was detected only a few times. J is TRBJ2-1 and V is TRBV4-1; 7 positions agree with TRBD1. Germline assignment: CDR1 MGHRA and CDR2 YSYEKL. The CDR3 extends over 17 amino acids. With V trimmed by 0 bases and J by 3 bases, 8 bases remained unmatched. DNA of the CDR3: TGCGCCAGCAGCCAAGATCTGACAGGGAGCTTCTACAATGAGCAGTTCTTC. Translating it yields CASSQDLTGSFYNEQFF.

The sample holds one count of this clonotype. The chain couples TRBV7-6 to TRBJ2-1; 10 bases align to TRBD2. Germline lookup yields CDR1 SGHVS and CDR2 FNYEAQ. Trimming removed 5 bases from V and 8 bases from J; junction bases left unmatched: 6. The CDR3 spans 14 residues. CDR3 nucleotides: TGTGCCAGCAGCCAGGGACTAGCGTCGGATGAGCAGTTCTTC. It codes for CASSQGLASDEQFF.